The T cell receptor (beta chain) under discussion was sequenced for a study of T cell responses to AZD1222 COVID-19 vaccine. Per the germline V gene, CDR1 is SNHLY and CDR2 is FYNNEI. There are 15 residues in the CDR3. Trimming stripped 5 bases from V and 5 bases from J, with 18 bases between. As to this clone: The antigen remains undetermined.

The table came from immunoSEQ multiplex PCR; TCRdb's copy has only in-frame clones and leaves some out. This repertoire shows 150,000 to 180,000 clones, 88% found once; its top ten account for around 3.2%. Study findings and constraints: The repertoires were collected only after the peak T cell response. Just a handful of AZD1222 recipients were seropositive at baseline. Epitopes outside B.1.351 and B.1.1.7 mutated regions reportedly drew nearly half of spike TCRs.

This specimen was peripheral blood, taken on day 0 of AZD1222 vaccination. This rearrangement joins TRBV2 to TRBJ1-1; possibly TRBD1 for D (6 bases). This TCR was sampled from an adult in good health. DNA of the CDR3: TGTGCCAGCAGTAAAGAGGGGCAGGGGCAAACTGAAGCTTTCTTT. Amino acid sequence: CASSKEGQGQTEAFF.